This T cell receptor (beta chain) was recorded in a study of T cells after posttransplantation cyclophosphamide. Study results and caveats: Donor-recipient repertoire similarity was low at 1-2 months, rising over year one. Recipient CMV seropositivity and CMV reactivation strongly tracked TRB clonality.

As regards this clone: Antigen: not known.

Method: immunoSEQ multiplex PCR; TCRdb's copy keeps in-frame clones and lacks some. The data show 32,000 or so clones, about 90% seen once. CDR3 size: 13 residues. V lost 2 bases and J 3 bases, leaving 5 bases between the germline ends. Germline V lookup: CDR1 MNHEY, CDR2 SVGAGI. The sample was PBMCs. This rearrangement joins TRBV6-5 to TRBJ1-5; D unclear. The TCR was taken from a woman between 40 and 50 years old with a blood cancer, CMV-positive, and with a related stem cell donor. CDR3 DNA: TGTGCCAGCAGTTACGAGCTCAATCAGCCCCAGCATTTT. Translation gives CASSYELNQPQHF.